This T cell receptor (beta chain) was identified during a study of chemoradiotherapy in HPV16-positive cancers. Assay: immunoSEQ multiplex PCR; the TCRdb copy retains only in-frame clones and omits some. The sample yields fewer than 9,500 clones, roughly four fifths seen once. V gave up 4 bases and J gave up 8 bases; unmatched junction bases: 5. The CDR3 sequence is 13 residues long. Germline values: CDR1 MGHDK, CDR2 SYGVNS. Repertoires were sampled repeatedly during chemoradiotherapy. This receptor was taken from a human donor with HPV-associated anogenital cancer. The chain uses TRBV25-1 and TRBJ2-1; 7 bases map to TRBD1. The biological material was taken from a patient who underwent chemoradiotherapy. The CDR3 protein is CASSGRQGDEQFF. The CDR3 DNA is TGTGCCAGCAGTGGGCGACAGGGCGATGAGCAGTTCTTC.